The sequence of this TCR beta chain was determined in a study of CD8+CD57+ T cells in acquired aplastic anemia (dated by TCRdb to 2016 to 2019). Background on the whole study: Extracted DNA from sorted CD4+ and CD8+ cells averaged 3.2 ug, ranging from about 0.18 to 27.4 ug. Healthy donor samples averaged roughly 9.9 million reads for CD4+ and approximately 11 million for CD8+ cells. Broad study findings and their caveats: No significant difference in CD8+ Simpson's diversity was found between patients and healthy controls (P=0.060). Although 25 to 30 CD8+ CDR3 sequences were shared by patients and controls, these sequences appeared highly expressed in patients and within the immunodominant clones of patients.

The study deep-sequenced TCR repertoires of sorted CD4+ and CD8+ blood T cells from severe aplastic anemia patients and healthy subjects. Ficoll-Paque density gradient centrifugation was used to isolate peripheral blood mononuclear cells. Before DNA extraction, CD4+ and CD8+ T cells were sorted with FACS or magnetic beads. Genomic DNA was used as template for profiling of TCR beta VDJ combinations and CDR3 sequences. An Illumina HiSeq 2000 was used for TCR repertoire sequencing. The paper's data handling went like this. Repertoires were assessed using TRBV/TRBJ rearrangement plots, CDR3 size and DJ length profiles, and Simpson's diversity index. The immunodominant clone was defined as the most abundant DNA sequence in deep sequencing data. CDR3 amino acid sequences were screened for sharing across subjects and were compared with published repertoires and the VDJdb database. The public reads were reanalyzed by TCRdb: fastp trimming at Q25, MiXCR alignment, in-frame beta chains only. A single entry per CDR3 protein holds the most common genes and DNA from its merged rows. What appears here as the V and J calls and clone size reflects TCRdb's work, not the paper's. The sample includes hundreds of thousands of distinct CDR3 sequences, with approximately 70% observed a single time. The ten biggest clones cover 4% of the sample.

From the cysteine through the phenylalanine, the CDR3 covers 14 amino acids. Left in the record is the CDR3 DNA by itself, 42 bases read in frame from the first base. V was cut back by 7 bases and J by 2 bases, leaving a gap of 13 bases between them. The germline V gene (reference sequence) specifies LGHDT as CDR1 and YNNKEL as CDR2. As regards this clonotype: No cognate antigen has been identified for it. No clone much larger than this one lies a single base away; base qualities are absent.

Sequencing input: sorted CD4+, CD8+, or CD8+CD57+ T cells (not recorded which) from PBMCs. Recombination linked TRBV3-1 to TRBJ2-3; a tentative D call is TRBD2 (5 bases match). The receptor was derived from a human donor in good health, serving as a control. For the CDR3, the sequence is CASTHSGNTDTQYF. The bases read TGTGCCAGCACCCACTCGGGGAACACAGATACGCAGTATTTT.